Given below is one T cell receptor beta chain in context. Germline V lookup: CDR1 SGHAT, CDR2 FQDESV (reference sequence). Trimming shortened V by 6 bases and J by 3 bases, and 9 bases separated the two germline ends. The CDR3 loop spans 12 amino acids. Assay: immunoSEQ multiplex PCR; the TCRdb copy retains only in-frame clones and omits some. This sample has tens of thousands of clones, with around half found just once. These data come from a study of cytotoxic CD8 clonotypes in ibrutinib-treated CLL. This sequence joins TRBV11-1 and TRBJ2-7; D ambiguous. The sequencing here drew on PBMCs, taken after 12 months of ibrutinib treatment. This receptor was obtained from a human donor with chronic lymphocytic leukemia. In nucleotides, the CDR3 is TGTGCCAGCAGTGGTCTAGGCTACGAGCAGTACTTC. Encoded protein: CASSGLGYEQYF.